What follows are 27 T cell receptor beta chains derived from one specimen sequenced in a study of cytomegalovirus exposure and HLA in healthy donors (dated by TCRdb to about 2017). Library prep was done by the immunoSEQ multiplex PCR assay. For the multiplex PCR, a mixture combining 60 forward primers for TCR Vbeta segments and 13 reverse primers for TCR Jbeta segments was used. TCRdb carries this immuneACCESS record with in-frame sequences only. Its versions omit some clonotypes, under half of them owing to an unresolved V gene in the studies checked, with the rest unexplained. The sample has under 200,000 clones on record, around three quarters of them singletons. In total, the top ten clones hold around 6% of the sample. Sequenced input: PBMCs. All receptors derive from a man between 35 and 55 years old in good health and CMV-seronegative.

V is TRBV15 and J is TRBJ2-3, with TRBD1 matching over 7 bases. Germline CDR1 is LNHNV and CDR2 is YYDKDF (reference sequence). Trimming cost V 1 base and J 1 base; bases outside gene matches: 8. This CDR3 is built from 17 residues. CDR3 region: CATSRGSGGWGTDTQYF. The CDR3 DNA sequence: TGTGCCACCAGCAGAGGGTCAGGGGGATGGGGCACAGATACGCAGTATTTT.

The rearrangement joins TRBV6-1 to TRBJ2-2, with D possibly TRBD2 on 5 matching bases. Trimming pared 5 bases from V and 6 bases from J, leaving 10 bases between. This CDR3 is 13 amino acids long. The germline gives CDR1 MNHNS, CDR2 SASEGT. Written as DNA, the CDR3 is TGTGCCAGCAGTCTTCTAGCTTCCGGGGAGCTGTTTTTT. It encodes CASSLLASGELFF.

The chain recombines TRBV7-2 with TRBJ2-1; TRBD1 matches at 8 bases. The V and J ends lost 4 bases and 5 bases, in that order; junction bases with no gene match: 4. CDR1 is SGHTA, CDR2 FQGNSA, per germline. This CDR3 is 14 amino acids long. The CDR3 reads CASSYQQGDNEQFF. Written as DNA, the CDR3 is TGTGCCAGCAGCTACCAACAGGGGGACAATGAGCAGTTCTTC.

The rearrangement uses TRBV5-1 and TRBJ2-7; 9 bases align to TRBD2. CDR1 is SGHRS, CDR2 YFSETQ, per germline. This CDR3 spans 15 amino acids. The V gene end was trimmed by 3 bases and the J gene end by 0 bases; junction bases not matched to a gene: 4. The CDR3 sequence is CASSSTSGSSYEQYF. The DNA for the CDR3 is TGCGCCAGCAGCTCGACTAGCGGAAGCTCCTACGAGCAGTACTTC.

This sequence joins TRBV4-1 and TRBJ2-1; TRBD1 aligns across 10 bases. Trimming at V came to 4 bases and at J to 7 bases, leaving 4 bases not matched to a gene. The CDR3 covers 14 residues. Germline values: CDR1 MGHRA, CDR2 YSYEKL. The CDR3 loop is CASSRPDRGNEQFF. The CDR3 nucleotides are TGCGCCAGCAGCCGGCCGGACAGGGGGAATGAGCAGTTCTTC.

The chain carries TRBV29-1 and TRBJ2-1; the match to TRBD1 covers 7 bases. Germline assignment: CDR1 SQVTM and CDR2 ANQGSEA. The length of the CDR3 is 15 residues. With V trimmed by 0 bases and J by 2 bases, 4 bases remained unmatched. CDR3 protein: CSVEEVDRAYNEQFF. CDR3 DNA: TGCAGCGTTGAAGAGGTCGACAGGGCCTACAATGAGCAGTTCTTC.

This chain joins TRBV9 and TRBJ2-1; 12 bases match TRBD1. V dropped 3 bases and J dropped 10; count of bases not matched to a gene: 11. The germline V gene has CDR1 SGDLS and CDR2 YYNGEE. The CDR3 extends over 16 amino acids. For the CDR3, the DNA is TGTGCCAGCAGCGCCCCATCCGGGACAGGGGGCTGGGAGCAGTTCTTC. Its translation: CASSAPSGTGGWEQFF.

The V call is TRBV11-2, the J call TRBJ2-3, with 11 bases matching TRBD2. The V segment lost 1 base and the J segment 6 bases; nucleotides outside the gene matches: 9. CDR1 is SGHAT, CDR2 FQNNGV, per germline. This CDR3 comprises 17 residues. The CDR3 spells CASSLVSIAGGGDTQYF. For the CDR3, the DNA is TGTGCCAGCAGCTTAGTTTCGATAGCGGGAGGGGGGGATACGCAGTATTTT.

The chain carries TRBV27 and TRBJ1-1, with D hard to call. Germline V gene lookup returns CDR1 MNHEY and CDR2 SMNVEV (reference sequence). The CDR3 is 11 residues long. V lost 7 bases and J lost 1, with 4 bases in between. The CDR3 reads CASTSNTEAFF. As DNA, the CDR3 is TGTGCCAGCACCTCGAACACTGAAGCTTTCTTT.

The chain joins TRBV7-2 to TRBJ1-3; 8 bases are shared with TRBD1. Germline V lookup: CDR1 SGHTA, CDR2 FQGNSA. The CDR3 is 15 residues long. The J segment lost 1 base and the V segment lost 5 bases, leaving 4 bases of the junction unmatched. The CDR3: CASSRRTGSGNTIYF. CDR3 sequence (DNA): TGTGCCAGCAGCCGGCGGACAGGGTCTGGAAACACCATATATTTT.

This clone showed up just a few times. The chain uses TRBV5-6 and TRBJ1-1; D may be TRBD1 (5 bases). CDR3 length: 14 residues. V was clipped by 1 base and J by 1 base, with 8 bases between them. CDR1 is SGHDT and CDR2 is YYEEEE in the germline V gene. This CDR3 is CASSLIQGNTEAFF. CDR3 coding DNA: TGTGCCAGCAGCTTGATCCAGGGGAACACTGAAGCTTTCTTT.

The CDR3 reads CASSRGLGGTDTQYF. Here the CDR3 DNA reads TGTGCCAGTAGTCGGGGACTAGGCGGCACAGATACGCAGTATTTT. The V gene is TRBV19, the J gene TRBJ2-3, with 8 bases lining up with TRBD2. The CDR3 contains 15 residues. The junction had 5 bases not matched to a gene; V was cut back by 5 bases and J by 1 base. CDR1 and CDR2 from the germline V gene are LNHDA and SQIVND (reference sequence).

The chain recombines TRBV5-6 with TRBJ1-2, with TRBD1 identical over 9 bases. Germline lookup yields CDR1 SGHDT and CDR2 YYEEEE. Trimming took 0 bases from V and 5 from J; bases not matched to a gene: 5. The CDR3 length is 15 residues. This CDR3 reads CASSLGRTGDYGYTF. The CDR3 bases are TGTGCCAGCAGCTTGGGTCGGACAGGGGATTATGGCTACACCTTC.

The rearrangement uses TRBV7-7 and TRBJ2-2; 7 bases map to TRBD2. Germline V CDR1 and CDR2: SSHAT, FNYEAQ (reference sequence). This CDR3 has 13 residues. V shed 6 bases and J 4 bases; nucleotides not matched to a gene: 2. DNA for the CDR3: TGTGCCAGCAGAGGCGGGGGCACCGGGGAGCTGTTTTTT. It is translated as CASRGGGTGELFF. Drawing the rest from reference TRBV7-7 and TRBJ2-2, the complete variable domain is GAGVSQSPRYKVTKRGQDVTLRCDPISSHATLYWYQQALGQGPEFLTYFNYEAQPDKSGLPSDRFSAERPEGSISTLTIQRTEQRDSAMYRCASRGGGTGELFFGEGSRLTVL.

This clone has a single count. The junction departs from the called germline gene at one end, perhaps through a read error. This chain links TRBV4-3 with TRBJ2-7; the D gene is possibly TRBD1 (5 bases). This CDR3 is 13 amino acids long. Germline CDR1 is LGHNA and CDR2 is YSLEER. The CDR3 coding sequence is TGCGCCAGCAGCCAAGATTCAGGGATGGGGCCTACGTTC. Translating it yields CASSQDSGMGPTF.

The count of this clone is one. The V call is TRBV13, the J call TRBJ2-7; D unclear. Germline V CDR1 and CDR2: PRHDT, FYEKMQ (reference sequence). This CDR3 has 14 residues. The V gene lost 0 bases and the J gene lost 2 bases, with 8 bases spanning the gap. The CDR3 reads CASSLGPRAYEQYF. DNA of the CDR3: TGTGCCAGCAGCTTAGGACCTCGGGCCTACGAGCAGTACTTC.

This chain links TRBV4-1 with TRBJ1-1; 7 bases align to TRBD1. The CDR3 is 14 residues long. The V gene's germline CDR1 is MGHRA and CDR2 YSYEKL. V trimming: 3 bases; J trimming: 6 bases; junction bases outside the gene matches: 7. CDR3 nucleotide sequence: TGCGCCAGCAGCCAGATAACAGGGGACCCTGAAGCTTTCTTT. As protein: CASSQITGDPEAFF.

The genes are TRBV9 and TRBJ2-5; TRBD2 might be the D (6 bases). Deletions cut 0 bases from V and 1 base from J, with 13 bases between. CDR3 size: 16 residues. CDR1 SGDLS and CDR2 YYNGEE come from the germline V gene. The CDR3 region is CASSVASGLVQETQYF. In nucleotides, the CDR3 is TGTGCCAGCAGCGTAGCAAGCGGGCTAGTCCAAGAGACCCAGTACTTC.

V gene TRBV5-1 combines with J gene TRBJ2-7; 7 positions agree with TRBD1. CDR1 SGHRS and CDR2 YFSETQ come from the germline V gene. CDR3 length equals 13 residues. V lost 5 bases to trimming and J lost 6 bases; unmatched junction nucleotides: 8. The CDR3 DNA reads as TGCGCCAGCAGACTAGACAGGGCCCCCGAGCAGTACTTC. As protein: CASRLDRAPEQYF.

DNA for the CDR3: TGTGCCAGCACCCCCCGGGGGGGCCCCTACAATGAGCAGTTCTTC. Protein product: CASTPRGGPYNEQFF. This rearrangement joins TRBV7-9 to TRBJ2-1; 8 bases agree with TRBD2. Germline values: CDR1 SEHNR, CDR2 FQNEAQ (reference sequence). The CDR3 length is 15 residues. Germline trimming cut 7 bases from V and 2 bases from J; bases unmatched to any gene: 7.

The chain links TRBV7-2 to TRBJ1-6; unclear D gene. Trimming shortened V by 2 bases and J by 8 bases, and 4 bases separated the two germline ends. The CDR3 contains 12 residues. CDR1 and CDR2 (germline): SGHTA, FQGNSA. The CDR3 DNA reads as TGTGCCAGCAGCTTAACTGATTCACCCCTCCACTTT. It codes for CASSLTDSPLHF.

The chain carries TRBV30 and TRBJ1-2, with 9 positions matching TRBD1. Per the germline V gene, CDR1 is GTSNPN and CDR2 is SVGIG (reference sequence). CDR3 length: 13 residues. V was pared by 5 bases and J by 5 bases, with 6 bases of the junction left unmatched. The CDR3 bases are TGTGCCTGGGAACAGGGGGCGCGTTATGGCTACACCTTC. It specifies CAWEQGARYGYTF.

This sequence joins TRBV9 and TRBJ2-7; 9 nucleotides agree with TRBD1. V gave up 2 bases and J gave up 3 bases; unmatched junction bases: 6. The CDR3 sequence is 15 residues long. Germline V gene data show CDR1 as SGDLS and CDR2 as YYNGEE. The CDR3 sequence is CASSVGGTGNYEQYF. The CDR3 DNA follows: TGTGCCAGCAGCGTGGGGGGGACAGGGAACTACGAGCAGTACTTC.

The CDR3 here is CASSGTGGEQYF. In DNA, the CDR3 is TGTGCCAGCAGCGGGACAGGGGGCGAGCAGTACTTC. The chain has TRBV6-6 and TRBJ2-7, with TRBD1 matching over 11 bases. This CDR3 contains 12 residues. Trimming cost V 6 bases and J 6 bases; bases outside gene matches: 1. The V gene's germline CDR1 is MNHNY and CDR2 SVGAGI (reference sequence).

The chain couples TRBV19 to TRBJ1-6; D unresolved. Germline-derived CDR1 and CDR2 are LNHDA and SQIVND (reference sequence). The CDR3 length is 14 residues. The germline V and J ends were trimmed by 3 bases and 5 bases, with 8 bases remaining between them. CDR3 loop: CASSMSEDNSPLHF. The CDR3 DNA is TGTGCCAGTAGTATGTCAGAAGATAATTCACCCCTCCACTTT.

This chain joins TRBV10-3 and TRBJ2-5, with 8 bases identical to TRBD2. The J call is in doubt because the DNA end fits TRBJ2-7 better. The CDR3 runs to 12 residues. Germline V gene lookup returns CDR1 ENHRY and CDR2 SYGVKD. The CDR3 coding sequence is TGTGCCATCAGGTCGGGAGGGTACGAGCAGTACTTC. Translation gives CAIRSGGYEQYF.

The chain recombines TRBV5-1 with TRBJ2-7; D unresolved. The CDR3 loop spans 12 amino acids. Trimming removed 0 bases at V and 6 bases at J, with 7 bases between. Germline V CDR1 and CDR2: SGHRS, YFSETQ. CDR3 in DNA: TGCGCCAGCAGCTTGGTAAGGAGCGAGCAGTACTTC. Residues: CASSLVRSEQYF. Variable domain in full (rest from reference TRBV5-1 and TRBJ2-7): KAGVTQTPRYLIKTRGQQVTLSCSPISGHRSVSWYQQTPGQGLQFLFEYFSETQRNKGNFPGRFSGRQFSNSRSEMNVSTLELGDSALYLCASSLVRSEQYFGPGTRLTVT.